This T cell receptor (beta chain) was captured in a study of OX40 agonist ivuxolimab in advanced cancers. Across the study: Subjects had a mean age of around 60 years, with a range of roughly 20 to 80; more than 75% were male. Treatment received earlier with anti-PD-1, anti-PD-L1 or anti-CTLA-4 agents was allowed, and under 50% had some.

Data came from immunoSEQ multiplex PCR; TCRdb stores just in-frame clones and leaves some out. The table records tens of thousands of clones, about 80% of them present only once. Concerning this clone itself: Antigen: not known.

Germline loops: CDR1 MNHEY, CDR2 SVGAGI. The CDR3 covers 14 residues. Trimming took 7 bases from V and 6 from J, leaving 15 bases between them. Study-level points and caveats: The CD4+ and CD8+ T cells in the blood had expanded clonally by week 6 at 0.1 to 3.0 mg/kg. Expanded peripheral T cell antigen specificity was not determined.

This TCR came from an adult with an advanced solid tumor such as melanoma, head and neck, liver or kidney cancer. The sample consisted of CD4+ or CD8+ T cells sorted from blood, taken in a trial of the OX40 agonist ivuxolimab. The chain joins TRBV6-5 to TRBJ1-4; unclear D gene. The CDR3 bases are TGTGCCAGCAAGGACCGATGGCAGGATGAAAAACTGTTTTTT. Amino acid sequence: CASKDRWQDEKLFF.